This TCR beta chain was sequenced for a study of metastatic and nonmetastatic thyroid tumors. Study at large: The comparison covered peripheral blood and tumor or nodule tissue in malignant and benign thyroid patients. Findings of the study overall: According to reports, the diversity of TCR beta was significantly higher in malignant thyroid tumors than in benign nodules, and this held in both blood and tumor samples.

Per the original data handling: The study's classifier, a distant-metastasis tool for papillary thyroid cancer, was built using CDR3 differences across clinicopathological groups. Using MiXCR, TCRdb re-called clones from the PCR reads. The V and J calls reflect TCRdb's pipeline rather than the authors' work. The sample has 27,000 or so clones; about 16% are singletons. Each patient came to thyroid surgery without any prior treatment (of any kind). The sample holds a few counts of this clone. The antigen is undetermined. Germline V gene lookup returns CDR1 MNHEY and CDR2 SVGEGT. V was clipped by 2 bases and J by 3 bases, with 11 bases between them. CDR3 size: 14 residues.

The gene calls are TRBV6-2 or TRBV6-3 and TRBJ2-7; TRBD1 or TRBD2 may be the D gene (5 bases each). The sequence was obtained from a male donor with papillary thyroid cancer or a benign thyroid nodule (not recorded which). Some clones in this sample may be carry-over from other donors' samples. Sequencing used blood. The CDR3: CASSYQGAGYEQYF. The CDR3 bases are TGTGCCAGCAGTTACCAAGGGGCGGGCTACGAGCAGTACTTC.